This TCR beta chain was profiled in a study of cytomegalovirus exposure and HLA in healthy donors. The wider study: Assignment to the Caucasian-associated ancestry cluster applied to 75% to 85% of the roughly 420 genotyped donors. Study-wide results and caveats: In an earlier analysis, in 540 or so donors, most V segments appeared productive either ~87% or ~30% of the time.

As to this clone: Its specificity is not known.

Nominal health characterized the donors when sampled, though unrecorded immune exposures were likely. PCR employed 60 Vbeta and 13 Jbeta primers. The assay was immunoSEQ multiplex PCR, and TCRdb's table has in-frame clones only and misses some. Reported are about 88,000 clones; the ten largest clones contain approximately 6%. Germline V gene sequence: CDR1 MGHRA, CDR2 YSYEKL. This CDR3 is 18 amino acids long. V shed 1 base and J shed 0 bases, with 16 bases lying between them. The J gene is TRBJ1-5, the V gene TRBV4-1; D uncertain. The sequencing sample was made of PBMCs. The sequence was collected from a girl aged 10-17 years in good health and CMV-seropositive. The CDR3 bases are TGCGCCAGCAGCCAAGCTGGGCAGGCCACCTATAGCAATCAGCCCCAGCATTTT. Translating it yields CASSQAGQATYSNQPQHF.